This entry is about one T cell receptor (beta chain). The antigen is unknown. The data belong to a study of shared clonotypes between healthy human individuals. Study-level results: Read depth was anticipated to influence clonotype sharing among donors. Having only a few donors restricted how much genetic and exposure-history diversity was captured.

The CD4+ fraction was divided into a CD45RA+ naive subset and a CD45RA-negative memory subset. Germline values: CDR1 SGHRS, CDR2 YFSETQ. CDR3 length: 16 amino acids. V shed 0 bases and J shed 0 bases, with 10 bases lying between them. For every subset, genomic DNA was evenly distributed across several immunoSEQ plates. Using immunoSEQ multiplex PCR, the repertoire was profiled, and TCRdb retains in-frame clones only, with some absent. Of 1,500,000 or so clones in the sample, approximately 98.5% are singletons; the top ten hold approximately 0.4%. This receptor was obtained from a young man in good health. This rearrangement joins TRBV5-1 to TRBJ1-3; D might be TRBD1 (5 bases). Sequenced sample: naive CD4+ T cells sorted from blood. The sample's subset: CD45RA+ positively selected. The CDR3 DNA follows: TGCGCCAGCAGCTTGGGGGACGGAAACTCTGGAAACACCATATATTTT. This encodes CASSLGDGNSGNTIYF.